This T cell receptor (beta chain) was found in a study of post-analysis software for immune sequencing data. Study-wide context: The cohort encompassed relapsing-remitting, secondary progressive and progressive-relapsing multiple sclerosis disease courses. Study results and caveats: With F measure, samples from one preparation batch clustered together strongly. Compared with controls, patients showed significantly lower normalized Chao1 diversity.

Carried by the TCR beta cDNA libraries were unique molecular identifiers. Input amounts of about 0.85 to 10 million T cells were used. These gave approximately 500,000 cDNA molecules, so each molecule approximated one T cell. One entry per CDR3 protein results from TCRdb running MiXCR on the PCR reads. The sample records a few hundred thousand distinct CDR3 sequences, less than 35% being singletons. Concerning this clonotype: The antigen is unknown.

What was sequenced was blood. This sequence was found in a girl aged 10-17 years with multiple sclerosis.

For the CDR3, the DNA is TGTGCCAGCAGTTACTCGAACCGGGGAGGGTGGACTGAAGCTTTCTTT. Translating gives CASSYSNRGGWTEAFF. The rearrangement uses TRBV6-2 or TRBV6-3 and TRBJ1-1; no reliable D call. This CDR3 spans 16 amino acids. Trimming left V 0 bases short and J 5 bases short, with 16 bases between. Germline V lookup: CDR1 MNHEY, CDR2 SVGEGT.